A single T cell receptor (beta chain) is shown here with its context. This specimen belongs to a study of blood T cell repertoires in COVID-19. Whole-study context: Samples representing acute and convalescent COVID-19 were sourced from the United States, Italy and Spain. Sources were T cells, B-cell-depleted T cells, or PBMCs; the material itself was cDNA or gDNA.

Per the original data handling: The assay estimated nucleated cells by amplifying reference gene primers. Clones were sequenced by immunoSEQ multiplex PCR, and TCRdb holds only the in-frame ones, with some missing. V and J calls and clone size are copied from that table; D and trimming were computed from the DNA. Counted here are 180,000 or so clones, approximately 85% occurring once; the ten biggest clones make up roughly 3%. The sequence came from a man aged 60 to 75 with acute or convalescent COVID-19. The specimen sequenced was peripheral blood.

The CDR3 DNA sequence: TGCGCCAGCAGCTTGCCAGGGCAGGGTGAGCAGTTCTTC. Translating it yields CASSLPGQGEQFF. The rearrangement uses TRBV5-1 and TRBJ2-1; possible D gene TRBD1, 5 bases. Germline CDR1 SGHRS, CDR2 YFSETQ. Trimming stripped 1 base from V and 9 bases from J, with 11 bases between. The CDR3 has 13 amino acids. Drawing the rest from reference TRBV5-1 and TRBJ2-1, the complete variable domain is KAGVTQTPRYLIKTRGQQVTLSCSPISGHRSVSWYQQTPGQGLQFLFEYFSETQRNKGNFPGRFSGRQFSNSRSEMNVSTLELGDSALYLCASSLPGQGEQFFGPGTRLTVL.